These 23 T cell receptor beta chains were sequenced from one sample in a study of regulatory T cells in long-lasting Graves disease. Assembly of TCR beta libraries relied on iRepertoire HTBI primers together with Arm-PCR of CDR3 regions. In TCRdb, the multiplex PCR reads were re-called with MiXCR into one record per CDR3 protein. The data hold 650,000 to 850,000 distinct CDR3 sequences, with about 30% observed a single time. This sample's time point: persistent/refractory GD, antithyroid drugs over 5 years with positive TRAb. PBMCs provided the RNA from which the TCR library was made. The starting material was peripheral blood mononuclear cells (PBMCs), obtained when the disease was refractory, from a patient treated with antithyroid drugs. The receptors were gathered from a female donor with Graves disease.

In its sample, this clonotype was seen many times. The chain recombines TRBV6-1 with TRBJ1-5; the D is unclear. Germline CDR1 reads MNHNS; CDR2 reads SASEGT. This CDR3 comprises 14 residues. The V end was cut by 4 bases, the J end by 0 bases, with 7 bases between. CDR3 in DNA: TGTGCCAGCAGTGGTGCTCTTAGCAATCAGCCCCAGCATTTT. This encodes CASSGALSNQPQHF.

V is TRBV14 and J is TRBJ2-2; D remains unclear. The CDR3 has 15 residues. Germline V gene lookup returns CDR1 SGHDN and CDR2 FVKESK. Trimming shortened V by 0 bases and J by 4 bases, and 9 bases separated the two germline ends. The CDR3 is CASSQDGGFTGELFF. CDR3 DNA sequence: TGTGCCAGCAGCCAAGACGGCGGTTTCACCGGGGAGCTGTTTTTT.

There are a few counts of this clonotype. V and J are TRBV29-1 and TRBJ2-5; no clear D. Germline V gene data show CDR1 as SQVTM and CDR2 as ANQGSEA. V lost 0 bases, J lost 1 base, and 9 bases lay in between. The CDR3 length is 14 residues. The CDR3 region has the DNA TGCAGCGTTGAAGAATTATCCCCCCAAGAGACCCAGTACTTC. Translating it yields CSVEELSPQETQYF.

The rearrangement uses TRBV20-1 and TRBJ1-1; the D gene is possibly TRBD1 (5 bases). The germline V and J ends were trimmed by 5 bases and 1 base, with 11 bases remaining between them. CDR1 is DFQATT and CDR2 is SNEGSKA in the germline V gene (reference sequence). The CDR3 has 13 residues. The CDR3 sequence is CSAGGHSNTEAFF. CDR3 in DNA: TGCAGTGCTGGAGGACACTCGAACACTGAAGCTTTCTTT.

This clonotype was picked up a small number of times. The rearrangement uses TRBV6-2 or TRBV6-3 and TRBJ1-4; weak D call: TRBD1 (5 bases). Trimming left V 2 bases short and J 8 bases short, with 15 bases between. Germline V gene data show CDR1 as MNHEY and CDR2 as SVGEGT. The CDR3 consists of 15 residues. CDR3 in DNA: TGTGCCAGCAGTTACGGGCGCGGGACCTTCGAAAAACTGTTTTTT. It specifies CASSYGRGTFEKLFF.

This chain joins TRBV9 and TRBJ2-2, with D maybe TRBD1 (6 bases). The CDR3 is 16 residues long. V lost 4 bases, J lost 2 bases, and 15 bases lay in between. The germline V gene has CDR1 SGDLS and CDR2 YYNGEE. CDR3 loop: CASSPRDTSNTGELFF. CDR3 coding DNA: TGTGCCAGCAGCCCCCGGGACACCTCCAACACCGGGGAGCTGTTTTTT.

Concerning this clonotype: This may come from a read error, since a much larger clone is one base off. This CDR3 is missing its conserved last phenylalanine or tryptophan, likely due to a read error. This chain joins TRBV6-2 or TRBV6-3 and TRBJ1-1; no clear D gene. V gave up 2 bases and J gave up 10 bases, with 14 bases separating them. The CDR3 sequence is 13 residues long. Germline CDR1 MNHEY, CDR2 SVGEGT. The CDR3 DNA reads TGTGCCAGCAGTTACGGTCATGAGGTGCGAGCTTTCCTT. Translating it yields CASSYGHEVRAFL.

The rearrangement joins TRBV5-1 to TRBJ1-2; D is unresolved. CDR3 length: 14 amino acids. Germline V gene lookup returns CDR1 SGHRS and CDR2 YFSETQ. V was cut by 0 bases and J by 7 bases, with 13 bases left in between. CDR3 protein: CASSLVGNTGGYTF. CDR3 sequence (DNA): TGCGCCAGCAGCTTGGTTGGCAATACCGGTGGCTACACCTTC. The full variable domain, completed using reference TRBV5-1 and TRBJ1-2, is KAGVTQTPRYLIKTRGQQVTLSCSPISGHRSVSWYQQTPGQGLQFLFEYFSETQRNKGNFPGRFSGRQFSNSRSEMNVSTLELGDSALYLCASSLVGNTGGYTFGSGTRLTVV.

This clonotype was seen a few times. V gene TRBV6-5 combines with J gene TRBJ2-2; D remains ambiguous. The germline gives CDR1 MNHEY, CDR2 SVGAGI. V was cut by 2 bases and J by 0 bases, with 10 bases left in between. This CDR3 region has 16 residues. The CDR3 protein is CASSYLGSTNTGELFF. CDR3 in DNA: TGTGCCAGCAGTTACCTGGGCAGCACGAACACCGGGGAGCTGTTTTTT.

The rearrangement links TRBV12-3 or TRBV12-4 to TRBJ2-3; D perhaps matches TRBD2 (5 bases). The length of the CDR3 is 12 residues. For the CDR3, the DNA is TGTTCCGTAGGCCGGGACACAGATACGCAGTATTTT. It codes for CSVGRDTDTQYF.

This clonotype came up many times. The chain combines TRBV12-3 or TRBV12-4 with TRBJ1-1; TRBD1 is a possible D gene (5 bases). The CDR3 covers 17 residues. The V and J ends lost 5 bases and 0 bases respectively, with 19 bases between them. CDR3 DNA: TGTGCCAGCAGTCCTTTGACATTAGGGGATGTGAACACTGAAGCTTTCTTT. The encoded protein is CASSPLTLGDVNTEAFF.

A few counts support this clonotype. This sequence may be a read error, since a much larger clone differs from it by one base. In DNA, the CDR3 is TGTGCCAGCAGCCCGGACAGCCGGGCATTTTTATATGGCTACACCTTC. This gives the protein CASSPDSRAFLYGYTF. J is TRBJ1-2 and V is TRBV11-2, with D perhaps TRBD1 (6 bases). Trimming pared 5 bases from V and 5 bases from J, leaving 21 bases between. Germline V gene data show CDR1 as SGHAT and CDR2 as FQNNGV. This CDR3 has 16 residues.

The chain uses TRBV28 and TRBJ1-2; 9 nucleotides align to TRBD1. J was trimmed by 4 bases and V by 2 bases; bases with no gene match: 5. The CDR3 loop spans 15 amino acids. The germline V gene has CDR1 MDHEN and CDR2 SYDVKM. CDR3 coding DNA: TGTGCCAGCAGTTTACCGGGACAGGGCGTCTATGGCTACACCTTC. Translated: CASSLPGQGVYGYTF.

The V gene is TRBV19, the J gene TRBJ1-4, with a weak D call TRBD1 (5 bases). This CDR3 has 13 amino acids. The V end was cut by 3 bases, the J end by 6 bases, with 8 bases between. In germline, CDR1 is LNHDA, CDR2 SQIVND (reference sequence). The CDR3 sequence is CASSISGDEKLFF. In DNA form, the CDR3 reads TGTGCCAGTAGTATCTCGGGGGATGAAAAACTGTTTTTT.

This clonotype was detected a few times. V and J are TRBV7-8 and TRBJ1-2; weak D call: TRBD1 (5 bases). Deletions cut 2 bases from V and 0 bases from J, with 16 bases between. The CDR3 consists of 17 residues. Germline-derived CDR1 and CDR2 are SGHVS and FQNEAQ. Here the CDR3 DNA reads TGTGCCAGCAGCTTAATGGATCGGGGGGGTCCTAACTATGGCTACACCTTC. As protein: CASSLMDRGGPNYGYTF.

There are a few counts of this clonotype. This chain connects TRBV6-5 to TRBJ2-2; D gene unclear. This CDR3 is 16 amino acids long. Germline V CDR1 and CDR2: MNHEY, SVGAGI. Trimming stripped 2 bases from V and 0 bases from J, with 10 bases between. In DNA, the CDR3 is TGTGCCAGCAGTTACGAAGCAGTTCCGAACACCGGGGAGCTGTTTTTT. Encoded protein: CASSYEAVPNTGELFF.

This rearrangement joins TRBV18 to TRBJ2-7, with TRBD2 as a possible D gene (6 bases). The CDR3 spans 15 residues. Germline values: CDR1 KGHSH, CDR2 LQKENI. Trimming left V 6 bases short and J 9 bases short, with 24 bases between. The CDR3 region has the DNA TGTGCCAGCTCTTCCACGGGACTTTTGAGAGACGCGCAGTACTTC. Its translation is CASSSTGLLRDAQYF.

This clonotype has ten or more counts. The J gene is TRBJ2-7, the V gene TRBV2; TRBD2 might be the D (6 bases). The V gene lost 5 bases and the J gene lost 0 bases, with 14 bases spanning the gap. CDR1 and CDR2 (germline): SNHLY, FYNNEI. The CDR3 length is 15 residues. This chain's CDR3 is CASSNPGTSSYEQYF. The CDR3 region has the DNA TGTGCCAGCAGTAACCCCGGGACTTCCTCCTACGAGCAGTACTTC.

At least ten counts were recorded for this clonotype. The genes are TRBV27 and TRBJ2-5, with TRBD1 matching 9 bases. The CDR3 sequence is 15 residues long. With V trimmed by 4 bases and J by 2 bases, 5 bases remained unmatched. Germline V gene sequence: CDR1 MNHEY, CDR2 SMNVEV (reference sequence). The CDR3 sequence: CASSWGTGPQETQYF. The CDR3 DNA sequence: TGTGCCAGCAGTTGGGGGACAGGGCCTCAAGAGACCCAGTACTTC.

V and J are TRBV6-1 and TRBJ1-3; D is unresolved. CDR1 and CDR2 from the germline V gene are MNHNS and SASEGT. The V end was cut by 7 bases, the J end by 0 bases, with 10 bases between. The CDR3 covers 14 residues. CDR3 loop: CASTGRISGNTIYF. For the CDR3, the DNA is TGTGCCAGCACCGGACGGATCTCTGGAAACACCATATATTTT.

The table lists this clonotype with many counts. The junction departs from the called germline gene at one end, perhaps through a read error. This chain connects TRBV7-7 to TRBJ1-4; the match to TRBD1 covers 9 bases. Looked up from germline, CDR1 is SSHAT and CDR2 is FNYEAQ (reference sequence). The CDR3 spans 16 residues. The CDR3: CASSPLQGAVNEKLFF. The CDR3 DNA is TGTGCTAGCAGCCCACTACAGGGGGCGGTCAATGAAAAACTGTTTTTT. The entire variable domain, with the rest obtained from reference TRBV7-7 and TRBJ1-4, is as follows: GAGVSQSPRYKVTKRGQDVTLRCDPISSHATLYWYQQALGQGPEFLTYFNYEAQPDKSGLPSDRFSAERPEGSISTLTIQRTEQRDSAMYRCASSPLQGAVNEKLFFGSGTQLSVL.

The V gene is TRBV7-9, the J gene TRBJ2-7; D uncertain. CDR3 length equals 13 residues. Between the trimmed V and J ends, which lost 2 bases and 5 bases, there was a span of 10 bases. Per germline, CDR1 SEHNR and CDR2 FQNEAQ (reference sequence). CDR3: CASSLKGQDEQYF. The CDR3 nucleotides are TGTGCCAGCAGCTTAAAGGGCCAGGACGAGCAGTACTTC. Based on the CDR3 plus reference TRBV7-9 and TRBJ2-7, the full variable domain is DTGVSQNPRHKITKRGQNVTFRCDPISEHNRLYWYRQTLGQGPEFLTYFQNEAQLEKSRLLSDRFSAERPKGSFSTLEIQRTEQGDSAMYLCASSLKGQDEQYFGPGTRLTVT.

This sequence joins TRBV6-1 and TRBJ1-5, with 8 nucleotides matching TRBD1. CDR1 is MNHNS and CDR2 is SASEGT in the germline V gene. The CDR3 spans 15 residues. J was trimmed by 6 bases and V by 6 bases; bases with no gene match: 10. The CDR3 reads CASSQTGDGFQPQHF. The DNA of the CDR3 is TGTGCCAGCAGCCAGACAGGGGATGGGTTTCAGCCCCAGCATTTT.